One T cell receptor (beta chain) is described in this entry. CDR1 is SGHNT, CDR2 YYREEE, per germline (reference sequence). CDR3 length: 16 amino acids. Losses at the gene ends were 0 bases for V and 3 bases for J; bases not matched to a gene: 6. These data come from a study of cytomegalovirus exposure and HLA in healthy donors. The PCR contained 60 Vbeta and 13 Jbeta primers. Some clones are missing from TCRdb's copy, which holds only in-frame ones; the method was immunoSEQ multiplex PCR. The sample holds approximately 58,000 clones. The chain employs TRBV5-4 and TRBJ1-3; 7 nucleotides line up with TRBD1. This TCR derives from a man between 18 and 35 years old in good health and CMV-seropositive. The sequencing sample was made of PBMCs. CDR3 sequence: CASSLDDRELGNTIYF. CDR3 nucleotide sequence: TGTGCCAGCAGCTTGGACGACAGGGAACTTGGAAACACCATATATTTT.